This record concerns one T cell receptor beta chain sequence. Its antigen is undetermined. This sample is part of a study of graft-versus-host responses after intestinal transplantation. On the study more broadly: All recipients got anti-thymocyte globulin induction, then tacrolimus and steroids for about 3 years. Study observations and caveats: In recipient marrow, GvH clones were found, and some appeared first in ileum or blood. Allograft clonal ratios (graft-versus-host to host-versus-graft) were high in patients who had graft-donor T cell macrochimerism.

The CDR3 length is 13 residues. The germline V gene encodes CDR1 MRHNA and CDR2 SNTAGT. V was pared by 3 bases and J by 7 bases, with 10 bases between. This table comes from immunoSEQ multiplex PCR, and its TCRdb copy is limited to in-frame clones, with some not included. The sample carries just under 85,000 clones, approximately 90% recorded once. This TCR was sampled from a human donor who was the organ donor for an intestinal transplant. The chain joins TRBV6-4 to TRBJ2-1; no clear D. The source was unstimulated CD8+ T cells sorted from spleen or lymph node cells, collected before transplant. The CDR3: CASSDSTQNEQFF. CDR3 DNA sequence: TGTGCCAGCAGTGATTCGACCCAGAATGAGCAGTTCTTC.